The subject of this entry is one T cell receptor (beta chain). Seattle cases were enrolled at active infection and followed longitudinally. These data originate in a study of blood T cell repertoires in COVID-19. Study at large: Collection of acute and convalescent COVID-19 samples took place in the United States, Italy and Spain. Sample material is recorded as cDNA or gDNA derived from T cells, B-cell-depleted T cells, or PBMCs.

In the original processing: Quantification of nucleated cells was approximated via reference gene primer amplification. Produced via immunoSEQ multiplex PCR; TCRdb's table is partial and in-frame only. The V and J calls and clone size were taken over from that table, and D and trimming were inferred from the DNA. The table includes fewer than 250,000 clones, about 84% detected once. The V and J ends lost 1 base and 2 bases, in that order; junction bases with no gene match: 4. CDR1 is SGHVS and CDR2 is FQNEAQ in the germline V gene. The CDR3 is 15 residues long. The clonotype comes from an elderly woman with COVID-19, enrolled during active disease. This chain links TRBV7-8 with TRBJ1-2; 7 nucleotides align to TRBD1. The sequencing sample was made of peripheral blood. The CDR3 nucleotides are TGTGCCAGCAGCTTAGTCGGCAGGGGGAACTATGGCTACACCTTC. This codes for CASSLVGRGNYGYTF. Full variable domain (remainder filled in from reference TRBV7-8 and TRBJ1-2): GAGVSQSPRYKVAKRGQDVALRCDPISGHVSLFWYQQALGQGPEFLTYFQNEAQLDKSGLPSDRFFAERPEGSVSTLKIQRTQQEDSAVYLCASSLVGRGNYGYTFGSGTRLTVV.